This T cell receptor (beta chain) is drawn from a study of blood T cell repertoires in COVID-19. This clone was seen only a few times. Here immunoSEQ multiplex PCR was the method, and the copy in TCRdb shows in-frame clones only, minus some. The sample has roughly 150,000 clones, around 80% seen once; the top ten hold around 20%. Trimming at V came to 10 bases and at J to 0 bases, leaving 5 bases not matched to a gene. CDR1 is MDHEN and CDR2 is SYDVKM in the germline V gene. CDR3 length: 13 residues. The chain uses TRBV28 and TRBJ1-2; 7 bases are shared with TRBD1. The sequence came from a woman in her 70s in a cohort exposed to, infected with or recovered from COVID-19 (not recorded which). The sequenced material came from PBMCs or T cells enriched from blood (not recorded which). The CDR3: CATRDSSNYGYTF. CDR3 nucleotides: TGTGCCACCAGGGACAGTTCTAACTATGGCTACACCTTC.